Shown below are 27 T cell receptor beta chains from a single sample sequenced in a study of T-cell memory formation after mild COVID-19 (dated by TCRdb to the early 2020s). To prepare the library, 5' RACE was applied. Sequencer: Illumina NovaSeq 6000. The public reads were reanalyzed by TCRdb: fastp trimming at Q25, MiXCR alignment, in-frame beta chains only. Every entry covers one CDR3 protein and lists the most common genes and DNA from its rows. This sample has about 82,000 distinct CDR3 sequences in its table, and 10% to 15% of those were observed once. About 28% of the sample rests with the top ten. Sequenced sample: PBMCs or a T cell subset sorted from them (not recorded which). These TCRs come from an adult woman who had mild COVID-19 (a few samples of this study predate the infection). The sample titles of this study are shuffled in the database, so cell type and time point are left out; the donor was told from shared clones.

The CDR3 reads CASSLDRADTQYF. The CDR3, as DNA: TGTGCCAGCAGCTTGGACCGGGCAGATACGCAGTATTTT. V usage is TRBV7-6 and J usage is TRBJ2-3; D uncertain. V lost 3 bases and J 4 bases, leaving 8 bases between the germline ends. The CDR3 contains 13 residues. Looked up from germline, CDR1 is SGHVS and CDR2 is FNYEAQ.

The sample holds a few counts of this clonotype. The genes are TRBV20-1 and TRBJ2-2; 8 nucleotides align to TRBD1. This CDR3 is built from 15 residues. Germline V gene lookup returns CDR1 DFQATT and CDR2 SNEGSKA (reference sequence). Losses at the gene ends were 0 bases for V and 4 bases for J; bases not matched to a gene: 4. For the CDR3, the DNA is TGCAGTGCTAGAGATCTCGGACAGGGCACCGGGGAGCTGTTTTTT. Translated: CSARDLGQGTGELFF.

In this sample, this clonotype turned up a few times. The genes are TRBV7-2 and TRBJ1-2; TRBD1 matches at 8 bases. This CDR3 is built from 15 residues. The germline V gene encodes CDR1 SGHTA and CDR2 FQGNSA. V gave up 4 bases and J gave up 2 bases; unmatched junction bases: 6. In DNA form, the CDR3 reads TGTGCCAGCAGCTCAATCGGGACAGGCAACTATGGCTACACCTTC. Translated: CASSSIGTGNYGYTF.

Ten or more counts support this clonotype. This chain uses TRBV7-6 with TRBJ2-3; TRBD2 matches 11 bases. Unmatched junction bases numbered 5, after V lost 2 bases and J lost 4 bases. The germline V gene encodes CDR1 SGHVS and CDR2 FNYEAQ. This CDR3 contains 16 residues. This chain's CDR3 is CASSLQLLAGADTQYF. As DNA, the CDR3 is TGTGCCAGCAGCTTACAACTACTAGCGGGAGCAGATACGCAGTATTTT.

In its sample, this clonotype was seen a few times. The chain combines TRBV2 with TRBJ2-7; unclear D gene. The CDR3 spans 14 residues. Trimming removed 3 bases at V and 3 bases at J, with 12 bases between. Germline lookup yields CDR1 SNHLY and CDR2 FYNNEI. The CDR3 sequence: CASSDWQVNYEQYF. As DNA, the CDR3 is TGTGCCAGCAGTGATTGGCAGGTTAACTACGAGCAGTACTTC.

The chain recombines TRBV9 with TRBJ1-1, with D uncertain. From germline, CDR1 is SGDLS and CDR2 YYNGEE. Trimming left V 3 bases short and J 8 bases short, with 11 bases between. The length of the CDR3 is 12 residues. In DNA form, the CDR3 reads TGTGCCAGCAGCGGGCCGACAATCGAAGCTTTCTTT. Translating gives CASSGPTIEAFF.

This clonotype was counted ten times or more. The CDR3 loop reads CASSIGGLANEQFF. DNA for the CDR3: TGTGCCAGTAGTATCGGGGGGCTAGCCAATGAGCAGTTCTTC. The gene calls are TRBV19 and TRBJ2-1, with a possible D match to TRBD2 (7 bases). Germline V CDR1 and CDR2: LNHDA, SQIVND (reference sequence). CDR3 size: 14 residues. Trimming removed 3 bases from V and 6 bases from J, with 12 bases in between.

In its sample, this clonotype was seen a few times. The chain recombines TRBV4-1 with TRBJ2-3; 7 bases map to TRBD2. This CDR3 region has 17 residues. The V gene end was trimmed by 4 bases and the J gene end by 4 bases; junction bases not matched to a gene: 14. Germline V gene data show CDR1 as MGHRA and CDR2 as YSYEKL. The CDR3 reads CASSPPRGGSSSDTQYF. The CDR3 DNA reads TGCGCCAGCAGCCCCCCGCGCGGCGGGAGTTCTTCAGATACGCAGTATTTT.

The table lists this clonotype with a few counts. The gene calls are TRBV11-2 and TRBJ1-4, with a possible D match to TRBD1 (5 bases). Trimming cost V 5 bases and J 3 bases, with 13 bases left between them. Germline values: CDR1 SGHAT, CDR2 FQNNGV. CDR3 length equals 15 residues. The CDR3 DNA is TGTGCCAGCAGCCCCGGCGGGGGGGCTAATGAAAAACTGTTTTTT. Translated: CASSPGGGANEKLFF.

This clonotype was seen a handful of times. This chain uses TRBV6-6 with TRBJ2-1, with D possibly matching TRBD2 (5 bases). Germline V gives CDR1 MNHNY, CDR2 SVGAGI (reference sequence). This CDR3 is 16 amino acids long. V lost 3 bases and J lost 1, with 13 bases in between. CDR3 DNA: TGTGCCAGCAGTTATATTGGGGAGTGGTCCTACAATGAGCAGTTCTTC. It translates to CASSYIGEWSYNEQFF.

The chain carries TRBV7-2 and TRBJ2-7, with 7 bases fitting TRBD2. The CDR3 loop spans 13 amino acids. V lost 5 bases and J lost 2; bases outside the gene matches: 3. Germline-derived CDR1 and CDR2 are SGHTA and FQGNSA. The CDR3, as DNA: TGTGCCAGCAGCCCTAGCGGACCCTACGAGCAGTACTTC. The encoded protein is CASSPSGPYEQYF.

This clonotype showed up just a few times. The chain joins TRBV12-3 or TRBV12-4 to TRBJ1-1, with D possibly being TRBD1 (5 bases). The CDR3 length is 10 residues. Trimming removed 8 bases from V and 9 bases from J, with 10 bases in between. The CDR3 spells CASQDIQAFF. CDR3 DNA: TGTGCCAGCCAGGACATTCAAGCTTTCTTT.

The chain joins TRBV20-1 to TRBJ2-7, with TRBD1 matching over 9 bases. V lost 5 bases, J lost 5 bases, and 13 bases stayed unmatched. Germline V lookup: CDR1 DFQATT, CDR2 SNEGSKA (reference sequence). The CDR3 contains 15 residues. CDR3 region: CSALPGTGNRDEQYF. The CDR3 DNA is TGCAGTGCTCTACCCGGGACAGGGAACCGGGACGAGCAGTACTTC.

There are a few counts of this clonotype. This sequence joins TRBV7-9 and TRBJ2-1; possible D gene TRBD2, 5 bases. V lost 5 bases, J lost 8 bases, and 10 bases lay in between. The V gene's germline CDR1 is SEHNR and CDR2 FQNEAQ (reference sequence). This CDR3 is 12 amino acids long. This CDR3 reads CASSELGDEQFF. The CDR3 DNA reads as TGTGCCAGCAGCGAACTCGGGGATGAGCAGTTCTTC.

The chain has TRBV7-8 and TRBJ2-3; either TRBD1 or TRBD2 may fit D (5 bases each). The CDR3 is 15 amino acids. CDR1 is SGHVS and CDR2 is FQNEAQ in the germline V gene. Trimming pared 0 bases from V and 2 bases from J, leaving 9 bases between. The CDR3 is CASSLAWDHTDTQYF. The DNA of the CDR3 is TGTGCCAGCAGCTTAGCCTGGGACCACACAGATACGCAGTATTTT.

The V gene is TRBV7-6, the J gene TRBJ2-3; maybe TRBD2 (6 bases). The CDR3 sequence is 16 residues long. Germline CDR1 is SGHVS and CDR2 is FNYEAQ. V was pared by 1 base and J by 4 bases, with 15 bases between. The CDR3 nucleotides read TGTGCCAGCAGCTTAGGGAGCGGGTTCAGCCCAGATACGCAGTATTTT. Amino acids: CASSLGSGFSPDTQYF.

This clonotype was detected a few times. The chain is built from TRBV29-1 and TRBJ1-1, with D hard to call. V was shortened by 5 bases and J by 3 bases, with 16 bases between the two germline ends. Germline V gene data show CDR1 as SQVTM and CDR2 as ANQGSEA. The CDR3 has 14 residues. The CDR3 protein is CSVFLTAFYTEAFF. In DNA form, the CDR3 reads TGCAGCGTTTTTTTGACGGCCTTTTACACTGAAGCTTTCTTT.

This CDR3 reads CSAEAEMPSYEQYF. CDR3 nucleotides: TGCAGTGCGGAAGCGGAGATGCCCTCCTACGAGCAGTACTTC. This chain uses TRBV20-1 with TRBJ2-7, with D perhaps TRBD2 (5 bases). The V gene's germline CDR1 is DFQATT and CDR2 SNEGSKA (reference sequence). The CDR3 is 14 amino acids. V was clipped by 6 bases and J by 0 bases, with 15 bases between them.

The V gene is TRBV9, the J gene TRBJ2-1; no firm D call. The germline V and J ends were trimmed by 4 bases and 9 bases, with 20 bases remaining between them. This CDR3 contains 15 residues. The germline V gene encodes CDR1 SGDLS and CDR2 YYNGEE. The CDR3 is CASSNPGSSLGEQFF. As DNA, the CDR3 is TGTGCCAGCAGCAACCCCGGGTCCTCATTGGGTGAGCAGTTCTTC.

The V call is TRBV29-1, the J call TRBJ2-3; D unclear. Trimming took 7 bases from V and 4 from J, leaving 15 bases between them. The germline CDR1 and CDR2 sequences are SQVTM and ANQGSEA. The CDR3 runs 13 residues. CDR3 region: CSAEIRASDTQYF. As DNA, the CDR3 is TGCAGCGCCGAGATCAGAGCATCAGATACGCAGTATTTT.

This chain joins TRBV7-6 and TRBJ2-1, with a weak D call TRBD2 (5 bases). CDR3 length equals 12 residues. V was pared by 4 bases and J by 7 bases, with 8 bases between. Per the germline V gene, CDR1 is SGHVS and CDR2 is FNYEAQ. In DNA, the CDR3 is TGTGCCAGCAGCTCGGGGATTAATGAGCAGTTCTTC. Its protein is CASSSGINEQFF.

This clonotype was recorded a few times. V gene TRBV11-2 combines with J gene TRBJ1-1; tentative D call: TRBD1 (5 bases). With 4 bases removed from V and 1 base from J, the gap between germline ends came to 16 bases. The CDR3 is made up of 16 amino acids. Germline lookup yields CDR1 SGHAT and CDR2 FQNNGV. The CDR3, as DNA: TGTGCCAGCAGCTCGTCTGGGGCAGGGTGGAACACTGAAGCTTTCTTT. This codes for CASSSSGAGWNTEAFF.

This rearrangement joins TRBV14 to TRBJ2-7; D perhaps matches TRBD1 (5 bases). V shed 1 base and J shed 6 bases, with 10 bases lying between them. The CDR3 covers 13 residues. CDR1 is SGHDN, CDR2 FVKESK, per germline. The CDR3 region has the DNA TGTGCCAGCAGCCAAGTAGATAGGGGCGAGCAGTACTTC. It specifies CASSQVDRGEQYF.

The table lists this clonotype with many counts. The chain employs TRBV11-3 and TRBJ2-5; 11 bases align to TRBD2. The CDR3 has 15 residues. Germline trimming cut 4 bases from V and 2 bases from J; bases unmatched to any gene: 3. The germline V gene encodes CDR1 SGHNT and CDR2 YENEEA. In nucleotides, the CDR3 is TGTGCCAGCAGCTCTCTAGCGGGAGGTCAAGAGACCCAGTACTTC. Protein sequence: CASSSLAGGQETQYF.

This clonotype was recorded at least ten times. The chain carries TRBV7-9 and TRBJ2-5, with D uncertain. V gave up 4 bases and J gave up 5 bases, with 5 bases separating them. CDR1 is SEHNR, CDR2 FQNEAQ, per germline (reference sequence). The CDR3 has 11 amino acids. The CDR3 region is CASSSRETQYF. The CDR3, as DNA: TGTGCCAGCAGCTCTCGGGAGACCCAGTACTTC.

This clonotype was observed a few times. The J gene is TRBJ2-1, the V gene TRBV7-3; 9 bases are a match to TRBD2. The CDR3 has 16 amino acids. Germline loops: CDR1 SGHTA, CDR2 FQGTGA. Trimming removed 4 bases from V and 8 bases from J; junction bases left unmatched: 12. The CDR3 DNA is TGTGCCAGCAGCTATTCATTAGCGGGGGCCATGGATGAGCAGTTCTTC. Amino acid sequence: CASSYSLAGAMDEQFF.

This clonotype was observed a handful of times. The J gene is TRBJ1-1, the V gene TRBV11-2; D gene ambiguous. The CDR3 loop spans 17 amino acids. V dropped 1 base and J dropped 3 bases, with 18 bases sitting between them. CDR1 is SGHAT, CDR2 FQNNGV, per germline. The CDR3 coding sequence is TGTGCCAGCAGCTTAGCAGGCAGGCCTGTGTGGGACACTGAAGCTTTCTTT. Amino acid sequence: CASSLAGRPVWDTEAFF.